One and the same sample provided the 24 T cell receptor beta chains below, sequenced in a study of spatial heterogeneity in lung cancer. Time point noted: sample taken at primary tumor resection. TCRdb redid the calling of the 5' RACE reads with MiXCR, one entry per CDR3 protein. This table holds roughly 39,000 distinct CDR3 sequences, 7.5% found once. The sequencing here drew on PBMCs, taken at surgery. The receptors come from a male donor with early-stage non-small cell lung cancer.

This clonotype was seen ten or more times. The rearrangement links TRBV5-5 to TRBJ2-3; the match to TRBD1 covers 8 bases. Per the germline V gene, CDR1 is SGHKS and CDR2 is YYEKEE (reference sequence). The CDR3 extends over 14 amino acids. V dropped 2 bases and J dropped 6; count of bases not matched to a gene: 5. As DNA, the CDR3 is TGTGCCAGCAGCTTACGGACAGGGAGGGATACGCAGTATTTT. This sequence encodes CASSLRTGRDTQYF.

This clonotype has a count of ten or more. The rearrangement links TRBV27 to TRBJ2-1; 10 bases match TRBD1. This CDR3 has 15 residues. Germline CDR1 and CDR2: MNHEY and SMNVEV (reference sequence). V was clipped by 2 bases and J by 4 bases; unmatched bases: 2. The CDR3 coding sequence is TGTGCCAGCAGTTTAGCGGGACAGGGGTACAATGAGCAGTTCTTC. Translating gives CASSLAGQGYNEQFF.

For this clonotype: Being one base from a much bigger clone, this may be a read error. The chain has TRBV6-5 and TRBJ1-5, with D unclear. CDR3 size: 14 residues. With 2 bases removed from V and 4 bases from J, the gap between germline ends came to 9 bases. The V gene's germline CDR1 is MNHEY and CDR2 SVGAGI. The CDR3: CASSYDSGNQPQHF. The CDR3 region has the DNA TGTGCCAGCAGTTACGATTCGGGTAATCAGCCCCAGCATTTT.

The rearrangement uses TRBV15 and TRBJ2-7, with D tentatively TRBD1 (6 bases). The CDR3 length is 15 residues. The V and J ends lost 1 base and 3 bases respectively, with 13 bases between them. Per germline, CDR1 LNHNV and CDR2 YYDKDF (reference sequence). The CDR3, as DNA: TGTGCCACCAGCAGAGGTTCGGACAGACACTACGAGCAGTACTTC. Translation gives CATSRGSDRHYEQYF.

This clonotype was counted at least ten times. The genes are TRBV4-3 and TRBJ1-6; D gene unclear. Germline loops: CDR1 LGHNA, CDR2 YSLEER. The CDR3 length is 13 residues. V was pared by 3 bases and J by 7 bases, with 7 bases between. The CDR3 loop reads CASSHNRNSPLHF. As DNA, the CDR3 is TGCGCCAGCAGCCACAACAGAAATTCACCCCTCCACTTT.

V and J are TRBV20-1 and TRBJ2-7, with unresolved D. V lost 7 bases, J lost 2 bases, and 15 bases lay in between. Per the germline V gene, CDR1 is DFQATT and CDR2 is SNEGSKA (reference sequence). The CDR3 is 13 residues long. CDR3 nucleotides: TGCAGTGTCAAGACACCTAAGCCCTACGAGCAGTACTTC. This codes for CSVKTPKPYEQYF.

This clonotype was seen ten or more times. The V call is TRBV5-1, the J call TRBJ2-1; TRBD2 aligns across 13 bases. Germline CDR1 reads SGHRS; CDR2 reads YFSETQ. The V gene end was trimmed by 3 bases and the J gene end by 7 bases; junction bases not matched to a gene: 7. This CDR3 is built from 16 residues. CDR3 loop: CASSSPGLAGNNEQFF. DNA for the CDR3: TGCGCCAGCAGCTCGCCGGGACTAGCGGGAAATAATGAGCAGTTCTTC.

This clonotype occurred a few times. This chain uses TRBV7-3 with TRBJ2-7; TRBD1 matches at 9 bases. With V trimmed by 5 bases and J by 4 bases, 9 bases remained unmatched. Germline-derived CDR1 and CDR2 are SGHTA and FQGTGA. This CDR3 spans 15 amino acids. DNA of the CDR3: TGTGCCAGCAGCCCCCGGACAGGGGCTGGGTACGAGCAGTACTTC. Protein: CASSPRTGAGYEQYF.

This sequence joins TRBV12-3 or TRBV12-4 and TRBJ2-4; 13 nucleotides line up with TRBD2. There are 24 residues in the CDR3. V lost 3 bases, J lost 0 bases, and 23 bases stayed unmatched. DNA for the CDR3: TGTGCCAGCAGTTTCGGGTCTACCTTATTATCGACTAGCGGGAGGATAGTAGCCAAAAACATTCAGTACTTC. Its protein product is CASSFGSTLLSTSGRIVAKNIQYF.

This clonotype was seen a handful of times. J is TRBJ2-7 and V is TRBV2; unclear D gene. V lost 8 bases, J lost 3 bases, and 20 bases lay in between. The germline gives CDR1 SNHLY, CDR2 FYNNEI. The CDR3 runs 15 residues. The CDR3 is CASSLGFSLLYEQYF. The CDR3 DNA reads TGTGCCAGCTCCTTGGGGTTTTCCCTCCTCTACGAGCAGTACTTC.

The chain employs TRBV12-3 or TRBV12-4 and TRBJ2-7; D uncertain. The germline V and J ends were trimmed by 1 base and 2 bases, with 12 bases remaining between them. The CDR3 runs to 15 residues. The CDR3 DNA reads TGTGCCAGCAGTTTAGAAGGCAGTCTACCCTACGAGCAGTACGTC. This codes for CASSLEGSLPYEQYV.

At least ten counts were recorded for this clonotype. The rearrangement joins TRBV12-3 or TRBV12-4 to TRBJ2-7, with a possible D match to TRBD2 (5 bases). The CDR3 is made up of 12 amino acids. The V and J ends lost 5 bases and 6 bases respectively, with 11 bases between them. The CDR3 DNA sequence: TGTGCCAGCAGTCACCGACGGGGCGAGCAGTACGTC. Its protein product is CASSHRRGEQYV.

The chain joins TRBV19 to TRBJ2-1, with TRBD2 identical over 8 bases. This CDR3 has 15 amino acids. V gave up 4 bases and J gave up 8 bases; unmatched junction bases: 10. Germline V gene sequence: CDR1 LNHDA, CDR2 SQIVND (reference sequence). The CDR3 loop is CASSTLAGRLDEQFF. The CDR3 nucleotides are TGTGCCAGTAGTACATTAGCGGGAAGGTTGGATGAGCAGTTCTTC.

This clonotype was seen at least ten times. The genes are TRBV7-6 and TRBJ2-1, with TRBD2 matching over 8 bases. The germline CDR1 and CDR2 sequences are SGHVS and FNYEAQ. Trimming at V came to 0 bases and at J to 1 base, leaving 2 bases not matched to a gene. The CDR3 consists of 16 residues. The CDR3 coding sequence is TGTGCCAGCAGCTTAGCGAGCGGGAGATCCTACAATGAGCAGTTCTTC. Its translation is CASSLASGRSYNEQFF.

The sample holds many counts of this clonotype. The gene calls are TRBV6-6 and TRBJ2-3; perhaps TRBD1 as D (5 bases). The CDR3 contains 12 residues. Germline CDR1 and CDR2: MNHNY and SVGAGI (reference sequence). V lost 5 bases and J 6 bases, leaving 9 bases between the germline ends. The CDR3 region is CASSRQSDTQYF. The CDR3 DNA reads TGTGCCAGCAGTAGACAGTCGGATACGCAGTATTTT.

The CDR3 protein is CRAGWGDEQFF. Here the CDR3 DNA reads TGCAGGGCAGGATGGGGTGATGAGCAGTTCTTC. This chain links TRBV20-1 with TRBJ2-1; no clear D gene. The CDR3 has 11 residues. Germline V lookup: CDR1 DFQATT, CDR2 SNEGSKA (reference sequence).

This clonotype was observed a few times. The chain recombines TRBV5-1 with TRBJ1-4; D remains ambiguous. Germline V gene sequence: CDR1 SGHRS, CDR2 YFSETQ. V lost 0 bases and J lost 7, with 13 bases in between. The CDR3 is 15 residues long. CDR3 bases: TGCGCCAGCAGCTTGGCGGACGGAGCCCTTGAAAAACTGTTTTTT. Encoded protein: CASSLADGALEKLFF.

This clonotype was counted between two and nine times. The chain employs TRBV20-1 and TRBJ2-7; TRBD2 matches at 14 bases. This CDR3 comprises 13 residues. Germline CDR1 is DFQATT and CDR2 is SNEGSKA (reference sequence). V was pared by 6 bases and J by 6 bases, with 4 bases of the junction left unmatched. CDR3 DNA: TGCAGTGCCGGTGGGACTAGCGGGAGCGAGCAGTACGTC. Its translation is CSAGGTSGSEQYV.

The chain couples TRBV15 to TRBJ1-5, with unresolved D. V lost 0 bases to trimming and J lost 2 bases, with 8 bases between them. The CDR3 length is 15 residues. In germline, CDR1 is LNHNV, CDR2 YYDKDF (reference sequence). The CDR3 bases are TGTGCCACCAGCAGAGATAAGGCAGGCAATCAGCCCCAGCATTTT. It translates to CATSRDKAGNQPQHF.

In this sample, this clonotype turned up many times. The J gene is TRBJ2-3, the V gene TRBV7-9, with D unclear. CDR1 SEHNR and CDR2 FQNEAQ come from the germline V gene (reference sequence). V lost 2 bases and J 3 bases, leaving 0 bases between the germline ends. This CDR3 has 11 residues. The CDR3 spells CASSLTDTQYF. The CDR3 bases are TGTGCCAGCAGCTTAACAGATACGCAGTATTTT. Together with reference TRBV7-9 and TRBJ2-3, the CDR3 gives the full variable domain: DTGVSQNPRHKITKRGQNVTFRCDPISEHNRLYWYRQTLGQGPEFLTYFQNEAQLEKSRLLSDRFSAERPKGSFSTLEIQRTEQGDSAMYLCASSLTDTQYFGPGTRLTVL.

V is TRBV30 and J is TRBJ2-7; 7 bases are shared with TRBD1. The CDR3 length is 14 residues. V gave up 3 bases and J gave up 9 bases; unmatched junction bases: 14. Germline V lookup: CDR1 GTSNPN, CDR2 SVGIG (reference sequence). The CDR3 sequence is CAWRLRDRDLGQYF. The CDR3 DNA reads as TGTGCCTGGAGGCTGAGAGACAGGGATCTGGGGCAGTACTTC.

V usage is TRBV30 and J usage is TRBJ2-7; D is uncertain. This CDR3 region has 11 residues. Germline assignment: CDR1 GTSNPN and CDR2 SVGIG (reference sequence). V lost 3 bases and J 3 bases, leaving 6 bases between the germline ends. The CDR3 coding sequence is TGTGCCTGGAGCTTGGGCTACGAGCAGTACTTC. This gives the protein CAWSLGYEQYF.

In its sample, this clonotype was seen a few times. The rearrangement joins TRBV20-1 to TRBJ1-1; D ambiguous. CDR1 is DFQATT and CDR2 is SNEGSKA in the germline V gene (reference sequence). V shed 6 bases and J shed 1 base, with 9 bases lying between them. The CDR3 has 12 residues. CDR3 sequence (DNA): TGCAGTGCCCAGCAGCCGAACACTGAAGCTTTCTTT. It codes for CSAQQPNTEAFF.

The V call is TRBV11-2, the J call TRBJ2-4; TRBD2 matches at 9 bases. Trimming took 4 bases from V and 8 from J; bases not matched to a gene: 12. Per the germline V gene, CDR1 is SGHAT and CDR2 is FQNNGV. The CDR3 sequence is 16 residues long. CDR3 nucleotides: TGTGCCAGCAGCTCACGGGCGGGAGGGCCTTGGTACATTCAGTACTTC. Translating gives CASSSRAGGPWYIQYF.